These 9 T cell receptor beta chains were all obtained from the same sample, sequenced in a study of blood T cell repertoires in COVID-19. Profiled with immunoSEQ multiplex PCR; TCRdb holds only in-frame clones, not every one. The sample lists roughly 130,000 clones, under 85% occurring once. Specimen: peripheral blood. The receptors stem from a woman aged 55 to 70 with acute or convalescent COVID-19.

For the CDR3, the DNA is TGTGCCAGCAGCGCTACGGGGTACACAGATACGCAGTATTTT. Encoded protein: CASSATGYTDTQYF. The rearrangement uses TRBV9 and TRBJ2-3; the D gene is possibly TRBD2 (5 bases). V lost 3 bases and J 2 bases, leaving 10 bases between the germline ends. The CDR3 contains 14 residues. Germline V gives CDR1 SGDLS, CDR2 YYNGEE.

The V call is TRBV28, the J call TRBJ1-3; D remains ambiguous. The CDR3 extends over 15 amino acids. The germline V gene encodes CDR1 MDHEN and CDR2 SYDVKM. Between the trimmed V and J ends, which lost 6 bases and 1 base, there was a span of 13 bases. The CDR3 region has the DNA TGTGCCAGCAGCGTATGGGAGGCTTCTGGAAACACCATATATTTT. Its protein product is CASSVWEASGNTIYF.

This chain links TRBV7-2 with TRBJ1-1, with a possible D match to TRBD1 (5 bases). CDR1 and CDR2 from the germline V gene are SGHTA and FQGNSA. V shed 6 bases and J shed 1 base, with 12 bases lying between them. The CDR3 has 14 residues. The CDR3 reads CASRVGRANTEAFF. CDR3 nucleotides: TGTGCCAGCAGGGTTGGCAGGGCGAACACTGAAGCTTTCTTT. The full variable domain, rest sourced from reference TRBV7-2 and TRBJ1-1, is GAGVSQSPSNKVTEKGKDVELRCDPISGHTALYWYRQSLGQGLEFLIYFQGNSAPDKSGLPSDRFSAERTGGSVSTLTIQRTQQEDSAVYLCASRVGRANTEAFFGQGTRLTVV.

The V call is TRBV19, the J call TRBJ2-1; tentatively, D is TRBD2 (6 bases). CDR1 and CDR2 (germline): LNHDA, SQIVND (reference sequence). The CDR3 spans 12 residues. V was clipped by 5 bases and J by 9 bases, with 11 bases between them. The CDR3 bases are TGTGCCAGTAGTCCGGGGGATGGTGAGCAGTTCTTC. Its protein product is CASSPGDGEQFF.

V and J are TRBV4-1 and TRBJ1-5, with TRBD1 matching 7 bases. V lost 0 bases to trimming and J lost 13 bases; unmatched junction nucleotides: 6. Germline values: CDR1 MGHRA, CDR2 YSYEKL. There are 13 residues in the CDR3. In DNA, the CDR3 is TGCGCCAGCAGCCAAGATCAGCGACAGGGACAGCATTTT. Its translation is CASSQDQRQGQHF.

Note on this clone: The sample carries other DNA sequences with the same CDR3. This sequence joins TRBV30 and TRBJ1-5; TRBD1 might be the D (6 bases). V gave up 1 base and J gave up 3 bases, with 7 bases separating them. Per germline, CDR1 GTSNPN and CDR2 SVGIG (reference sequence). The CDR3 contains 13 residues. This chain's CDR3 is CAWSGQDNQPQHF. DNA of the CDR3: TGTGCCTGGAGTGGACAGGACAATCAGCCCCAGCATTTT.

In DNA, the CDR3 is TGTGCCACCCACATTTGGGGCCCTTCACCCCTCCACTTT. Translated, it gives CATHIWGPSPLHF. The chain joins TRBV28 to TRBJ1-6; D may be TRBD1 (5 bases). The germline V gene encodes CDR1 MDHEN and CDR2 SYDVKM. Trimming took 10 bases from V and 9 from J, leaving 16 bases between them. The CDR3 consists of 13 residues. Complete variable domain (other parts from reference TRBV28 and TRBJ1-6): DVKVTQSSRYLVKRTGEKVFLECVQDMDHENMFWYRQDPGLGLRLIYFSYDVKMKEKGDIPEGYSVSREKKERFSLILESASTNQTSMYLCATHIWGPSPLHFGNGTRLTVT.

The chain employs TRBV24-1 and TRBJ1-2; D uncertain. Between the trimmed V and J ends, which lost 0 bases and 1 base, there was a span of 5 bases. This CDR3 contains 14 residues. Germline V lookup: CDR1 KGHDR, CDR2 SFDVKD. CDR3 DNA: TGTGCCACCAGTGATTTGGAGGGTAACTATGGCTACACCTTC. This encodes CATSDLEGNYGYTF.

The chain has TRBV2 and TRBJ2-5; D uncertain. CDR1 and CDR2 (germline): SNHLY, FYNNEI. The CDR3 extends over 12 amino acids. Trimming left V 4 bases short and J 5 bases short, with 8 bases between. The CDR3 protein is CASSGRRETQYF. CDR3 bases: TGTGCCAGCAGTGGGCGGCGGGAGACCCAGTACTTC.